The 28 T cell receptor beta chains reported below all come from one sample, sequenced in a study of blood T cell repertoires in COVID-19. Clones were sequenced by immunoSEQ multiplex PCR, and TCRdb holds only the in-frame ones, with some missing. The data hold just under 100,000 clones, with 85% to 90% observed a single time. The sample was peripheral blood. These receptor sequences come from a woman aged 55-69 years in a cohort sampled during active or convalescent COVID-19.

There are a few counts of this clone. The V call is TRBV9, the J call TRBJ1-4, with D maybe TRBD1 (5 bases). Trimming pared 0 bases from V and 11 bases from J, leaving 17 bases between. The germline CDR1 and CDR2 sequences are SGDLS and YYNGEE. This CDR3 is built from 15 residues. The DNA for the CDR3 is TGTGCCAGCAGCGTAGATCCCCGTGCGGGGACCAAACTGTTTTTT. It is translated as CASSVDPRAGTKLFF. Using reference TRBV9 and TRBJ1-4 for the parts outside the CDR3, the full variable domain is DSGVTQTPKHLITATGQRVTLRCSPRSGDLSVYWYQQSLDQGLQFLIQYYNGEERAKGNILERFSAQQFPDLHSELNLSSLELGDSALYFCASSVDPRAGTKLFFGSGTQLSVL.

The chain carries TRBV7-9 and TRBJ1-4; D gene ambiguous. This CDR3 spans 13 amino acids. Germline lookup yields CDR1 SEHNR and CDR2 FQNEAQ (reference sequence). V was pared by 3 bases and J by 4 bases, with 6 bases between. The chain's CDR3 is CASSLTSNEKLFF. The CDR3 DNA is TGTGCCAGCAGCTTGACAAGTAATGAAAAACTGTTTTTT. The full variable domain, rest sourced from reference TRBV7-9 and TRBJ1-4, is DTGVSQNPRHKITKRGQNVTFRCDPISEHNRLYWYRQTLGQGPEFLTYFQNEAQLEKSRLLSDRFSAERPKGSFSTLEIQRTEQGDSAMYLCASSLTSNEKLFFGSGTQLSVL.

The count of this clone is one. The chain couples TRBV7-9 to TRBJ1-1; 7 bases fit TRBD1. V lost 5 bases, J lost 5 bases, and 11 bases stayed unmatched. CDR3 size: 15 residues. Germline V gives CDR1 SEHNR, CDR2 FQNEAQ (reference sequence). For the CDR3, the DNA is TGTGCCAGCAGCCCAACGCCAGACAGGGTAACTGAAGCTTTCTTT. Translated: CASSPTPDRVTEAFF.

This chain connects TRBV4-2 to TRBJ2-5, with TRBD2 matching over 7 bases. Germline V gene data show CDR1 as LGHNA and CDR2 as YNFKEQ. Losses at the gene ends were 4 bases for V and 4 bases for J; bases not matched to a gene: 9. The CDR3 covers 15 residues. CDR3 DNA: TGTGCCAGCAGCCCCAGTGGGGGGGGAGGAGAGACCCAGTACTTC. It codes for CASSPSGGGGETQYF.

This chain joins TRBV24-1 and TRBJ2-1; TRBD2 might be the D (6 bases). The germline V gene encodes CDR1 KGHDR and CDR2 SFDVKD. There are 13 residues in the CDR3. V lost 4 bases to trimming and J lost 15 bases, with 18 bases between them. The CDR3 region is CATSDLSGSSRFF. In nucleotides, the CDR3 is TGTGCCACCAGTGACCTGAGCGGGTCTAGTCGGTTCTTC.

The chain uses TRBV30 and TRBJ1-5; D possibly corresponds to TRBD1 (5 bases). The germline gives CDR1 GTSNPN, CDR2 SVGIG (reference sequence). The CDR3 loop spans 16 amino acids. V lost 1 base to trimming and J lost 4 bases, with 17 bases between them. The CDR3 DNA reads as TGTGCCTGGAGTGGGGTAGGGCAGGGAGGTAATCAGCCCCAGCATTTT. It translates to CAWSGVGQGGNQPQHF.

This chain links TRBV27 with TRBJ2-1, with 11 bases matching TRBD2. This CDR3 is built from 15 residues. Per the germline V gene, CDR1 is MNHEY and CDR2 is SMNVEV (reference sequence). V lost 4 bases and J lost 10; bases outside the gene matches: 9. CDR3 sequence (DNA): TGTGCCAGCAGTTCACTAGCGGGGGAACTGAAAGAGCAGTTCTTC. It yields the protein CASSSLAGELKEQFF.

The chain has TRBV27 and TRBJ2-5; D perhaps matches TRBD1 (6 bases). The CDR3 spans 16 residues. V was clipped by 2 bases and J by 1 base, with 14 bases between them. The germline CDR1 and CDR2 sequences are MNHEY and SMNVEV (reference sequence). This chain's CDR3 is CASSLDGTPSQETQYF. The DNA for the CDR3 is TGTGCCAGCAGTTTAGACGGGACACCTAGCCAAGAGACCCAGTACTTC.

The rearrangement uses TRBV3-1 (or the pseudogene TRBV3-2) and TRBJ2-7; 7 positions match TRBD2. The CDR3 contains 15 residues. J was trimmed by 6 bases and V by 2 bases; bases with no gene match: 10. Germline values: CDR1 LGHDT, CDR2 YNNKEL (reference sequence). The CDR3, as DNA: TGTGCCAGCAGCCAAAGGGACTACGCCGAGCGCGAGCAGTACTTC. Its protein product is CASSQRDYAEREQYF.

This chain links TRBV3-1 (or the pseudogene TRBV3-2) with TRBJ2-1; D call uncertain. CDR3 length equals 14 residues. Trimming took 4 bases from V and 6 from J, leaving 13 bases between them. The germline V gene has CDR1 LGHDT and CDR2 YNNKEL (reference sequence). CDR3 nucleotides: TGTGCCAGCAGCCCCTTCCGAGGCGGCAATGAGCAGTTCTTC. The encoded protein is CASSPFRGGNEQFF.

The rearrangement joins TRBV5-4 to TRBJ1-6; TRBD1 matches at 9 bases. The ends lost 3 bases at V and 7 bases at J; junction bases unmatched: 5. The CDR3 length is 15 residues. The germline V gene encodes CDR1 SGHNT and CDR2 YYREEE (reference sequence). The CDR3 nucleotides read TGTGCCAGCAGCTGGGGACAGGGCGACAATTCACCCCTCCACTTT. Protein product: CASSWGQGDNSPLHF.

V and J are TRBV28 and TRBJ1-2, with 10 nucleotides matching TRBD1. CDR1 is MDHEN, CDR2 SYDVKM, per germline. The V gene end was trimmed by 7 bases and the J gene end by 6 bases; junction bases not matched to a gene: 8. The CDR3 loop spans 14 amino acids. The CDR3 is CASTLLGTGDGYTF. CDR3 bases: TGTGCCAGCACCCTCCTAGGGACAGGGGATGGCTACACCTTC.

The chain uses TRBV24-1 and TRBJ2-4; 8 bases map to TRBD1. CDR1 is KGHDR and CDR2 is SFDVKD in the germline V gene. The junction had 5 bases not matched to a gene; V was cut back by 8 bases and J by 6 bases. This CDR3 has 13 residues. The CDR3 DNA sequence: TGTGCCACCAACGGACAGGGTCCAAACATTCAGTACTTC. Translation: CATNGQGPNIQYF.

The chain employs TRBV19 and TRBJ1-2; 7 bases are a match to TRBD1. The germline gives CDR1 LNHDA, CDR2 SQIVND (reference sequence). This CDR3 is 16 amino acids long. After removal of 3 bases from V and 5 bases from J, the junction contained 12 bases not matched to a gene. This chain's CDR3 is CASSISRGTVVYGYTF. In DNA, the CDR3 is TGTGCCAGTAGTATTTCCCGGGGGACAGTGGTTTATGGCTACACCTTC.

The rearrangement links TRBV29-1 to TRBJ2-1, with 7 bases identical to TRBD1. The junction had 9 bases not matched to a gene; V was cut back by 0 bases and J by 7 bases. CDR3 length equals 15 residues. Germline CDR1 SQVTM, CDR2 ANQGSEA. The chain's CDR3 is CSVEDPRTGGNEQFF. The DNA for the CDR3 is TGCAGCGTTGAAGACCCGAGGACAGGAGGAAATGAGCAGTTCTTC.

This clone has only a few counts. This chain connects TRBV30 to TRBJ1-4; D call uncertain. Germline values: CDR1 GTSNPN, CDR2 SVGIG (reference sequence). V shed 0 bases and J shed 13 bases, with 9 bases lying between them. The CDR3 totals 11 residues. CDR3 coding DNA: TGTGCCTGGAGTGTAATGGGGAGACTGTTTTTT. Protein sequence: CAWSVMGRLFF.

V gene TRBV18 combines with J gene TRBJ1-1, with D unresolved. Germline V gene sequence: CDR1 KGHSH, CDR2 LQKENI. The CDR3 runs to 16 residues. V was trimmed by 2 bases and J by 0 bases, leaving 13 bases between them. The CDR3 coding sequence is TGTGCCAGCTCACCAGGTCAGGTACCTATGAACACTGAAGCTTTCTTT. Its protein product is CASSPGQVPMNTEAFF.

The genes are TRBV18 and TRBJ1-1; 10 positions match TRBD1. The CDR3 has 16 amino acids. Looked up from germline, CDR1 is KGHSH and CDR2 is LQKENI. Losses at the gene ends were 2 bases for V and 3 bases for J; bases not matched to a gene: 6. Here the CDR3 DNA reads TGTGCCAGCTCACCAAGGACAGGGGGATGGGACACTGAAGCTTTCTTT. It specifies CASSPRTGGWDTEAFF.

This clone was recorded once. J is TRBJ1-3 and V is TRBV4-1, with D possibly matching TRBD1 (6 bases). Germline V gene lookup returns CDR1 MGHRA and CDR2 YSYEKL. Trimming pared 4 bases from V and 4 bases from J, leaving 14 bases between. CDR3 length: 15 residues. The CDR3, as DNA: TGCGCCAGCAGCCCACAGGGATTGGGGGGAAACACCATATATTTT. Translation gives CASSPQGLGGNTIYF.

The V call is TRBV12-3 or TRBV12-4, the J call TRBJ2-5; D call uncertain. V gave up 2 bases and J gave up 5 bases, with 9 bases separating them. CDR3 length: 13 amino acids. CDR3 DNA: TGTGCCAGCAGTTTACTACGCAGGGAGACCCAGTACTTC. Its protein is CASSLLRRETQYF.

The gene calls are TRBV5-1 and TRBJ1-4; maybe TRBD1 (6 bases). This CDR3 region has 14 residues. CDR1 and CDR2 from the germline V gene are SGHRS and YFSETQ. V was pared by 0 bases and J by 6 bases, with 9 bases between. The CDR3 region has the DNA TGCGCCAGCAGCTTGGACAGGGATTATGAAAAACTGTTTTTT. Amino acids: CASSLDRDYEKLFF.

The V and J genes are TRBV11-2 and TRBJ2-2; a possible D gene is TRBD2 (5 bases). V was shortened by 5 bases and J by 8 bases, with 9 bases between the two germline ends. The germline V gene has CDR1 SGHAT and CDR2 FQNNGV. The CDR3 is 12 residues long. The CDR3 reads CASSPRGGELFF. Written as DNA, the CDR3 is TGTGCCAGCAGCCCACGAGGGGGGGAGCTGTTTTTT.

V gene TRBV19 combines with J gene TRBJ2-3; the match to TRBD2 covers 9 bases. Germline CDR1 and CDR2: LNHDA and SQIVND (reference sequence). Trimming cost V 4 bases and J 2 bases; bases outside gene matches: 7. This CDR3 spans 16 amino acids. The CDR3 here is CASSRGLADITDTQYF. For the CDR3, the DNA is TGTGCCAGTAGTAGGGGACTAGCCGATATCACAGATACGCAGTATTTT.

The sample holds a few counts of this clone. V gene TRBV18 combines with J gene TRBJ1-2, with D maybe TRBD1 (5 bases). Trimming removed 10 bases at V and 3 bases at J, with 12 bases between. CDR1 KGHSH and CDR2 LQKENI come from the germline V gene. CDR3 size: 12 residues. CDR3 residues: CATGGSDYGYTF. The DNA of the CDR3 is TGTGCCACGGGGGGTAGCGACTATGGCTACACCTTC.

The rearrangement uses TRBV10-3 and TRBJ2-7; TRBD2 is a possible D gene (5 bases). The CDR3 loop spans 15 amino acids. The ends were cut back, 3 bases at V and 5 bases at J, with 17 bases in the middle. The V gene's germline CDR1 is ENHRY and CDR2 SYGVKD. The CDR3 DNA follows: TGTGCCATCAGTGACAGGAATAAACGGGGAGACGAGCAGTACTTC. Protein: CAISDRNKRGDEQYF.

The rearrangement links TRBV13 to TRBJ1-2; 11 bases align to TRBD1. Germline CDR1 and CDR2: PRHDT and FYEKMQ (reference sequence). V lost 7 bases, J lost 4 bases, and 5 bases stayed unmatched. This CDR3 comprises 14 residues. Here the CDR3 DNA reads TGTGCCAGCACTTGGACAGGGGGCGGCTATGGCTACACCTTC. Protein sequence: CASTWTGGGYGYTF.

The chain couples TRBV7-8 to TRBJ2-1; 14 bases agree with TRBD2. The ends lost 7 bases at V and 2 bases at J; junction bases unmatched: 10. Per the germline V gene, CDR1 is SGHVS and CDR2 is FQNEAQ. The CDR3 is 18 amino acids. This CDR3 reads CASTRGTSGRRAYNEQFF. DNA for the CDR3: TGTGCCAGCACCCGGGGGACTAGCGGGAGAAGGGCCTACAATGAGCAGTTCTTC. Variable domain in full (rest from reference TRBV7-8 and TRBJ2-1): GAGVSQSPRYKVAKRGQDVALRCDPISGHVSLFWYQQALGQGPEFLTYFQNEAQLDKSGLPSDRFFAERPEGSVSTLKIQRTQQEDSAVYLCASTRGTSGRRAYNEQFFGPGTRLTVL.

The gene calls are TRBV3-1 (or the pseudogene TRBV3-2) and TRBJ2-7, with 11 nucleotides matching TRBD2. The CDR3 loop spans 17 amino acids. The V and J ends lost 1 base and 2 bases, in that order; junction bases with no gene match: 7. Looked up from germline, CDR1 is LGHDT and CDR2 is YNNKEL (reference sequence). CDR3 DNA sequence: TGTGCCAGCAGCCAAGGAACTAGCGGGAGAACCCCCTACGAGCAGTACTTC. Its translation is CASSQGTSGRTPYEQYF.